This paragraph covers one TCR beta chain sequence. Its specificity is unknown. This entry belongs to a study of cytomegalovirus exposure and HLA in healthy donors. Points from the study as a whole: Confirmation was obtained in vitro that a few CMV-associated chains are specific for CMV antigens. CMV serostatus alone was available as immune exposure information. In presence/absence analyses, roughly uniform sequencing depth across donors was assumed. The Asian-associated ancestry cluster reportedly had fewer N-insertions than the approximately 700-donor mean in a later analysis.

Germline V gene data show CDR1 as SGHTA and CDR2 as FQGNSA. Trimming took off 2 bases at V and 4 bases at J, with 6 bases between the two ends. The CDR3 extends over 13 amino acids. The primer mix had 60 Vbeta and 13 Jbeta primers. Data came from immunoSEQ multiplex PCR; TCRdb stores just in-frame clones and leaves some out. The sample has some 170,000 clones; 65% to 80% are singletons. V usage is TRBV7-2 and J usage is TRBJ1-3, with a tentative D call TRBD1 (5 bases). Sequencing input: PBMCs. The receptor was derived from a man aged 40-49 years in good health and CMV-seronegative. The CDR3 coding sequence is TGTGCCAGCAGCTTACGGGGGGGAAACACCATATATTTT. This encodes CASSLRGGNTIYF.